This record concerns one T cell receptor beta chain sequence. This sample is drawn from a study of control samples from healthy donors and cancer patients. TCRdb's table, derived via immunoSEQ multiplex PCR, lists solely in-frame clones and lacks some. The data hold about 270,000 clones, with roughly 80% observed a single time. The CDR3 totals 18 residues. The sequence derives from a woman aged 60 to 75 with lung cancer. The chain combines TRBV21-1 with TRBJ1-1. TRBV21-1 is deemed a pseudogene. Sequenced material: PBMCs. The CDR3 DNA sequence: TGTGCCAGCAGCAAAGGGGCGCGGAGGGTAGTTCCGAACACTGAAGCTTTCTTT. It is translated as CASSKGARRVVPNTEAFF.